This TCR beta chain was documented in a study of CD8+ T cells in alopecia areata. Study-wide results and limits: TCRs were shared less clearly across patients than in mice, possibly for HLA-related reasons. Sequencing of scalp samples also captures resident alphabeta T cells of normal skin. Alopecia totalis/universalis scalp especially showed more expanded CD8+ clones than normal scalp.

Turning to this clone: The antigen remains unidentified.

Germline lookup yields CDR1 GTSNPN and CDR2 SVGIG (reference sequence). Trimming stripped 8 bases from V and 7 bases from J, with 23 bases between. The CDR3 consists of 15 residues. Treatment: oral pan-JAK inhibitor, 5-10 mg twice daily. PBMCs were stained for CD3, CD4 and CD8, and CD4+ and CD8+ T cells were sorted. cDNA reverse transcribed from extracted RNA served as the sequencing template. The method was immunoSEQ multiplex PCR; TCRdb's version includes in-frame clones alone and lacks a portion of them. The sample has about 200,000 clones, 60% seen once. The rearrangement uses TRBV30 and TRBJ2-2; weak D call: TRBD1 (6 bases). Specimen: CD4+ T cells sorted from blood, collected at week 4, from a patient treated with tofacitinib. The sequence derives from a human donor with alopecia areata. In DNA form, the CDR3 reads TGTGCCAGCCCGATCTTGGGCGGCAGGGGCGGGGAGCTGTTTTTT. Protein product: CASPILGGRGGELFF. Full variable domain (remainder filled in from reference TRBV30 and TRBJ2-2): SQTIHQWPATLVQPVGSPLSLECTVEGTSNPNLYWYRQAAGRGLQLLFYSVGIGQISSEVPQNLSASRPQDRQFILSSKKLLLSDSGFYLCASPILGGRGGELFFGEGSRLTVL.